The T cell receptor (beta chain) under discussion was sequenced for a study of T cell responses to AZD1222 COVID-19 vaccine. Across the study: Second-dose schedules of about 4 or about 12 weeks were combined.

V dropped 5 bases and J dropped 2 bases, with 19 bases sitting between them. This CDR3 has 17 residues. Germline V lookup: CDR1 PRHDT, CDR2 FYEKMQ (reference sequence). Clones were read by immunoSEQ multiplex PCR, and TCRdb kept only the in-frame ones, dropping some. The sample shows some 66,000 clones, about 90% of them seen only once. This specimen consisted of peripheral blood, obtained on day 0 of AZD1222 vaccination. This clonotype originated in an adult in good health. The chain is built from TRBV13 and TRBJ2-1, with D perhaps matching TRBD2 (7 bases). Here the CDR3 reads CASSPRGAGVPYNEQFF. The CDR3 DNA reads as TGTGCCAGCAGCCCCCGGGGGGCGGGAGTGCCCTACAATGAGCAGTTCTTC.